This TCR beta chain was sequenced during a study of blood T cells in healthy people across ages. Study-level results: Long-lived donors carried more naive CD4+ cells and greater diversity than aged donors.

With a J-beta primer mix and a sample-barcoded 5' primer, a second PCR ran roughly 7 to 11 cycles. Each TCR beta cDNA got a 12-nucleotide random molecular identifier. TCRdb recomputed calls from the 5' RACE reads with MiXCR, one row per CDR3 protein. The sample carries about 1,500,000 distinct CDR3 sequences, approximately 30% recorded once. This clonotype occurred many times. Its matching antigen is unknown. A minimum of 5 micrograms of total RNA was extracted per sample. Germline V CDR1 and CDR2: SQVTM, ANQGSEA. The trim removed 7 bases at V and 0 bases at J, leaving 5 bases unmatched. The length of the CDR3 is 14 residues.

This receptor was obtained from a woman aged 25 to 45 in good health. Sequencing was carried out using blood. The gene calls are TRBV29-1 and TRBJ2-4; 8 positions match TRBD1. The CDR3 sequence is CSARTGLAKNIQYF. Written as DNA, the CDR3 is TGCAGCGCTCGGACAGGGCTAGCCAAAAACATTCAGTACTTC.